Below, 29 T cell receptor beta chains from the same sample are listed, as sequenced in a study of blood T cells in healthy people across ages. Then a second PCR, running roughly 7 to 11 cycles, was carried out with a sample-barcoded 5' primer and a J-beta primer mix. TCRdb itself ran the 5' RACE reads through MiXCR, one entry per CDR3 protein. The top ten hold around 20% of the sample, which has about 570,000 distinct CDR3 sequences, approximately 27% seen once. Source material: blood. The receptors come from a woman aged 70-85 years in good health.

This clonotype showed up just a few times. The genes are TRBV7-2 and TRBJ2-5, with no clear D. This CDR3 contains 14 residues. Per the germline V gene, CDR1 is SGHTA and CDR2 is FQGNSA. V was shortened by 6 bases and J by 2 bases, with 13 bases between the two germline ends. CDR3 DNA: TGTGCCAGCAGTCAAAGACACCTACAAGAGACCCAGTACTTC. Translation gives CASSQRHLQETQYF.

The CDR3 DNA reads as TGTGCCAGCAGTTACGGGACAGGACATGGCACAGATACGCAGTATTTT. It yields the protein CASSYGTGHGTDTQYF. The J gene is TRBJ2-3, the V gene TRBV6-2 or TRBV6-3; 8 nucleotides agree with TRBD1. Unmatched junction bases numbered 5, after V lost 2 bases and J lost 1 base. Germline-derived CDR1 and CDR2 are MNHEY and SVGEGT. The CDR3 is 16 residues long.

At least ten counts were recorded for this clonotype. The rearrangement uses TRBV4-2 and TRBJ1-1, with D hard to call. Per the germline V gene, CDR1 is LGHNA and CDR2 is YNFKEQ. CDR3 length equals 13 residues. V shed 0 bases and J shed 11 bases, with 13 bases lying between them. The CDR3 DNA reads as TGTGCCAGCAGCCAAGAACTTCGGACGGAGGCTTTCTTT. This encodes CASSQELRTEAFF.

The rearrangement joins TRBV3-1 to TRBJ2-7; D is perhaps TRBD1 (6 bases). Per germline, CDR1 LGHDT and CDR2 YNNKEL (reference sequence). The CDR3 consists of 14 residues. V was shortened by 6 bases and J by 2 bases, with 14 bases between the two germline ends. The CDR3 nucleotides are TGTGCCAGCAGTCACCTGGACAGAGCCTACGAGCAGTACTTC. Protein product: CASSHLDRAYEQYF.

The V call is TRBV9, the J call TRBJ2-1; TRBD2 matches at 8 bases. The CDR3 extends over 15 amino acids. Unmatched junction bases numbered 5, after V lost 2 bases and J lost 4 bases. Germline CDR1 and CDR2: SGDLS and YYNGEE. The CDR3 loop reads CASSVDSGDYNEQFF. The CDR3 DNA sequence: TGTGCCAGCAGCGTCGATAGCGGGGATTACAATGAGCAGTTCTTC.

In its sample, this clonotype was seen many times. The chain couples TRBV12-3 or TRBV12-4 to TRBJ2-3; 12 bases are shared with TRBD2. V was clipped by 5 bases and J by 2 bases; unmatched bases: 11. The CDR3 consists of 18 residues. CDR3 nucleotide sequence: TGTGCCAGCAGTCCCCGCCTTCTAGCGGGGGGGAACACAGATACGCAGTATTTT. It translates to CASSPRLLAGGNTDTQYF.

This clonotype showed up just a few times. The chain links TRBV20-1 to TRBJ1-1, with D perhaps matching TRBD1 (5 bases). The CDR3 covers 11 residues. The germline V gene encodes CDR1 DFQATT and CDR2 SNEGSKA (reference sequence). With 6 bases removed from V and 11 bases from J, the gap between germline ends came to 16 bases. The DNA of the CDR3 is TGCAGTGCGACGGCGGACATCGGCGCTTTCTTT. Its translation: CSATADIGAFF.

This clonotype was seen a few times. The rearrangement joins TRBV14 to TRBJ2-1; D call uncertain. The J call could be wrong; TRBJ2-7 is a better fit for the DNA end. The germline V gene encodes CDR1 SGHDN and CDR2 FVKESK. The CDR3 sequence is 15 residues long. CDR3 loop: CASSRGSQLPYEQYF. For the CDR3, the DNA is TGTGCCAGCAGCCGAGGCTCACAACTACCCTACGAGCAGTACTTC.

This chain uses TRBV24-1 with TRBJ2-2; TRBD1 agrees at 8 bases. After removal of 9 bases from V and 3 bases from J, the junction contained 2 bases not matched to a gene. Per the germline V gene, CDR1 is KGHDR and CDR2 is SFDVKD. The CDR3 is 13 residues long. The CDR3 spells CATQGAHTGELFF. The CDR3, as DNA: TGTGCCACCCAGGGGGCTCACACCGGGGAGCTGTTTTTT.

The chain joins TRBV29-1 to TRBJ2-1; D call uncertain. The length of the CDR3 is 13 residues. V was cut by 3 bases and J by 4 bases, with 10 bases left in between. Germline V CDR1 and CDR2: SQVTM, ANQGSEA. CDR3 in DNA: TGCAGCGTTGAGAAGGGTGGGTACAATGAGCAGTTCTTC. Its protein is CSVEKGGYNEQFF.

This clonotype has more than one count but fewer than ten. One junction end disagrees with the germline gene, perhaps due to a read error. V usage is TRBV12-3 or TRBV12-4 and J usage is TRBJ1-2, with D maybe TRBD1 (6 bases). The CDR3 contains 13 residues. The CDR3: CGSSSDRNYGYTF. The CDR3 bases are TGTGGCAGCAGTTCGGACAGAAACTATGGCTACACCTTC.

A single count supports this clonotype. V gene TRBV6-2 or TRBV6-3 combines with J gene TRBJ1-2, with D possibly matching TRBD1 (6 bases). The CDR3 contains 12 residues. CDR1 is MNHEY and CDR2 is SVGEGT in the germline V gene. With 8 bases removed from V and 4 bases from J, the gap between germline ends came to 11 bases. The CDR3 bases are TGTGCCAGCGCCCGCAGGGGCTATGGCTACACCTTC. The encoded protein is CASARRGYGYTF.

The rearrangement links TRBV29-1 to TRBJ2-1, with a weak D call TRBD2 (6 bases). Germline V lookup: CDR1 SQVTM, CDR2 ANQGSEA. The CDR3 is made up of 12 amino acids. Trimming shortened V by 5 bases and J by 5 bases, and 10 bases separated the two germline ends. DNA for the CDR3: TGCAGCGTTCAGTCGGGGGACAATGAGCAGTTCTTC. Amino acid sequence: CSVQSGDNEQFF.

The rearrangement joins TRBV13 to TRBJ2-3; D remains unclear. There are 16 residues in the CDR3. From germline, CDR1 is PRHDT and CDR2 FYEKMQ (reference sequence). Trimming pared 5 bases from V and 1 base from J, leaving 16 bases between. The CDR3 DNA sequence: TGTGCCAGCAGCCTCGGCTCACACGTGCGCACAGATACGCAGTATTTT. As protein: CASSLGSHVRTDTQYF. The full variable domain, with the rest looked up from reference TRBV13 and TRBJ2-3, is AAGVIQSPRHLIKEKRETATLKCYPIPRHDTVYWYQQGPGQDPQFLISFYEKMQSDKGSIPDRFSAQQFSDYHSELNMSSLELGDSALYFCASSLGSHVRTDTQYFGPGTRLTVL.

This clonotype was seen only a few times. This rearrangement joins TRBV5-1 to TRBJ1-6, with 10 positions matching TRBD1. The germline V gene encodes CDR1 SGHRS and CDR2 YFSETQ. CDR3 length equals 14 residues. Losses at the gene ends were 4 bases for V and 10 bases for J; bases not matched to a gene: 5. CDR3 sequence: CASSPDRGWSPLHF. The CDR3 DNA reads TGCGCCAGCAGCCCGGACAGGGGGTGGTCACCCCTCCACTTT. The variable domain in full, with the rest retrieved from reference TRBV5-1 and TRBJ1-6, is KAGVTQTPRYLIKTRGQQVTLSCSPISGHRSVSWYQQTPGQGLQFLFEYFSETQRNKGNFPGRFSGRQFSNSRSEMNVSTLELGDSALYLCASSPDRGWSPLHFGNGTRLTVT.

The chain recombines TRBV2 with TRBJ1-4; D perhaps matches TRBD1 (5 bases). Trimming removed 8 bases from V and 6 bases from J, with 19 bases in between. Germline V CDR1 and CDR2: SNHLY, FYNNEI. The CDR3 contains 15 residues. The DNA of the CDR3 is TGTGCCAGCGACGGGGCCCCGGGGGGGGATGAAAAACTGTTTTTT. Translation: CASDGAPGGDEKLFF.

A few counts support this clonotype. This chain links TRBV5-1 with TRBJ1-6; no reliable D call. CDR1 is SGHRS and CDR2 is YFSETQ in the germline V gene. Trimming removed 4 bases at V and 0 bases at J, with 11 bases between. The CDR3 sequence is 16 residues long. CDR3 protein: CASSRDMSSYNSPLHF. The CDR3 DNA follows: TGCGCCAGCAGCAGGGATATGAGCTCCTATAATTCACCCCTCCACTTT. Filled out from reference TRBV5-1 and TRBJ1-6, the complete variable domain reads KAGVTQTPRYLIKTRGQQVTLSCSPISGHRSVSWYQQTPGQGLQFLFEYFSETQRNKGNFPGRFSGRQFSNSRSEMNVSTLELGDSALYLCASSRDMSSYNSPLHFGNGTRLTVT.

The DNA for the CDR3 is TGTGCCAGCAGCTTAGCCTGGCTTAGGGGCACCCAAGAGACCCAGTACTTC. Its translation is CASSLAWLRGTQETQYF. The chain couples TRBV7-2 to TRBJ2-5; tentatively, D is TRBD1 (5 bases). The germline V and J ends were trimmed by 0 bases and 1 base, with 15 bases remaining between them. This CDR3 contains 17 residues. Germline V CDR1 and CDR2: SGHTA, FQGNSA.

CDR3 protein: CASSQDASSYGPHF. CDR3 nucleotides: TGTGCCAGCAGCCAAGACGCTTCCTCCTACGGCCCCCATTTT. J is TRBJ1-3 and V is TRBV21-1; TRBD1, the D gene given by the table, was not confirmed from the DNA. TRBV21-1 is assigned pseudogene status. The CDR3 has 14 residues.

This clonotype has just a few counts. This chain links TRBV12-3 or TRBV12-4 with TRBJ2-5; D could derive from TRBD1 or TRBD2 (5 bases each). The CDR3 has 14 residues. Trimming took 6 bases from V and 5 from J, leaving 16 bases between them. The CDR3: CASRPGTSRETQYF. CDR3 DNA: TGTGCCAGCAGACCCGGGACCAGCCGGGAGACCCAGTACTTC.

This clonotype has just a few counts. The chain has TRBV15 and TRBJ2-5; D is possibly TRBD1 (6 bases). Germline V CDR1 and CDR2: LNHNV, YYDKDF (reference sequence). This CDR3 is built from 13 residues. The V end lost 9 bases, the J end lost 5 bases, and 16 bases lay between the germline ends. The CDR3 nucleotides read TGTGCCACACACCAGGGGTTCGGCGAGACCCAGTACTTC. As protein: CATHQGFGETQYF.

There are a few counts of this clonotype. V gene TRBV7-9 combines with J gene TRBJ1-2; TRBD1 might be the D (6 bases). The germline V gene encodes CDR1 SEHNR and CDR2 FQNEAQ (reference sequence). The V end was cut by 3 bases, the J end by 10 bases, with 12 bases between. CDR3 length: 12 amino acids. The CDR3 sequence: CASSLQGQVYTF. The CDR3 DNA reads TGTGCCAGCAGCTTGCAGGGGCAGGTCTACACCTTC.

This sequence joins TRBV29-1 and TRBJ2-5; TRBD1 might be the D (5 bases). The germline gives CDR1 SQVTM, CDR2 ANQGSEA. The V end was cut by 5 bases, the J end by 3 bases, with 19 bases between. This CDR3 contains 15 residues. CDR3 bases: TGCAGCGTTAGAAGGTCGTCAGGGTATGAAGAGACCCAGTACTTC. Its translation is CSVRRSSGYEETQYF.

In DNA form, the CDR3 reads TGCGCCAGCAGCTTGGCGGGACTCAATGGCTACACCTTC. Translated, it gives CASSLAGLNGYTF. This chain links TRBV5-1 with TRBJ1-2; D is perhaps TRBD1 (5 bases). The CDR3 spans 13 residues. Deletions cut 0 bases from V and 6 bases from J, with 9 bases between. Germline V lookup: CDR1 SGHRS, CDR2 YFSETQ.

The chain has TRBV7-9 and TRBJ2-3; D could derive from TRBD1 or TRBD2 (7 bases each). CDR3 size: 15 residues. Germline V lookup: CDR1 SEHNR, CDR2 FQNEAQ (reference sequence). Trimming shortened V by 5 bases and J by 3 bases, and 15 bases separated the two germline ends. The CDR3 loop reads CASSKRQGGTDTQYF. CDR3 nucleotides: TGTGCCAGCAGCAAAAGACAGGGAGGGACAGATACGCAGTATTTT.

V and J are TRBV7-9 and TRBJ2-7, with no clear D. Germline V CDR1 and CDR2: SEHNR, FQNEAQ (reference sequence). The CDR3 runs to 12 residues. V lost 2 bases and J lost 7, with 9 bases in between. Here the CDR3 reads CASSLSLREQYF. The DNA for the CDR3 is TGTGCCAGCAGCTTATCCCTGAGGGAGCAGTACTTC.

The rearrangement links TRBV5-1 to TRBJ2-3; tentatively, D is TRBD1 (5 bases). CDR1 and CDR2 from the germline V gene are SGHRS and YFSETQ. V lost 4 bases to trimming and J lost 0 bases, with 15 bases between them. This CDR3 is 16 amino acids long. The CDR3: CASSQSGPLSTDTQYF. The CDR3 DNA is TGCGCCAGCAGCCAATCAGGGCCCCTAAGCACAGATACGCAGTATTTT. Supplemented by reference TRBV5-1 and TRBJ2-3, the full variable domain reads KAGVTQTPRYLIKTRGQQVTLSCSPISGHRSVSWYQQTPGQGLQFLFEYFSETQRNKGNFPGRFSGRQFSNSRSEMNVSTLELGDSALYLCASSQSGPLSTDTQYFGPGTRLTVL.

This rearrangement joins TRBV29-1 to TRBJ2-7; 10 bases fit TRBD1. The CDR3 consists of 13 residues. Trimming removed 4 bases from V and 6 bases from J; junction bases left unmatched: 6. Germline values: CDR1 SQVTM, CDR2 ANQGSEA. The CDR3 coding sequence is TGCAGCGTTGGACGGGACAGGGGTTCCGAGCAGTACTTC. It yields the protein CSVGRDRGSEQYF.

This clonotype was counted only a few times. The J gene is TRBJ2-7, the V gene TRBV7-2; D call uncertain. Germline CDR1 and CDR2: SGHTA and FQGNSA. Trimming pared 1 base from V and 2 bases from J, leaving 9 bases between. This CDR3 is built from 14 residues. CDR3 protein: CASSLVRGTYEQYF. Here the CDR3 DNA reads TGTGCCAGCAGCTTAGTGAGAGGAACCTACGAGCAGTACTTC.